Sequencing of this TCR beta chain was carried out in a study of Ad26.COV2.S vaccination and SARS-CoV-2 variants listed by TCRdb under 2021. With regard to the full study: Vaccine-arm donors came from COV1001, a multicentre, randomized, double-blind, placebo-controlled phase I-IIa trial of Ad26.COV2.S in healthy adults. Ad26.COV2.S was given intramuscularly at 5x10^10 or 1x10^11 viral particles, as a single shot or as two shots 56 days apart. TCRbeta repertoire sequencing was used to assess the specificity and breadth of SARS-CoV-2-reactive T cell receptors after Ad26.COV2.S vaccination. The TCR-sequenced set comprised around 30 samples: about 19 Ad26.COV2.S vaccine recipients, 5 placebo recipients and 8 SARS-CoV-2 convalescent individuals. Trial participants were randomized into five groups of five: low-dose or high-dose Ad26.COV2.S given once or twice, or placebo on both occasions. Investigators remained blinded to trial group allocation during experiments and outcome assessment. On the study overall, not on this receptor specifically: Substantial breadth of spike-specific CD8+ and CD4+ T cell responses was reported after vaccination. Comparing responses between vaccine doses or regimens was not something the study was powered to do. Non-spike TCR breadth was comparable between vaccine and placebo recipients, consistent with the vaccine containing only spike. Spike-specific TCR breadth was higher in Ad26.COV2.S recipients than in placebo recipients (P = 0.0014). According to the authors, total T cell responses may have been underestimated by the TCR breadth and depth analyses.

Taken with the paper, the label for treatment or condition translates to: over 15 received Ad26.COV2.S at low or high dose, single or two shots; 5 received placebo; per-sample allocation not given. Repertoires of vaccine and placebo recipients were sequenced from samples taken on day 63 after the first injection. In Cohort 1b, roughly 25 adults aged 18-55 years were enrolled at a single site in Boston, USA, between 29 July and 7 August 2020. Ad26.COV2.S was a replication-incompetent adenovirus type 26 vector expressing a prefusion-stabilized SARS-CoV-2 spike protein from the original Wuhan strain. Deletion took 0 bases off V and 0 bases off J, with a span of 10 bases between the germline ends. From the germline V gene (reference sequence), CDR1 is SGHNT and CDR2 is YYREEE. The CDR3 goes from the cysteine to the phenylalanine over 17 residues. The retained sequence is limited to the CDR3, 51 bases, with the frame set at the first base.

As for this clone: The antigen it binds to is not known. It has no much larger one-base neighbor in the sample; base qualities were not kept.

The immunoSEQ Assay was the method used to sequence TCRbeta CDR3 regions. After extraction, genomic DNA underwent amplification by bias-controlled multiplex PCR, followed by high-throughput sequencing. In the authors' own workflow: To quantify the absolute abundance of every unique TCRbeta CDR3 region, sequences were collapsed and filtered. Usable DNA was measured by amplifying reference genes present in all nucleated cells, and TCRbeta template counts were normalized to that usable DNA to estimate T cell fraction. Repertoire TCRs were annotated as SARS-CoV-2-specific when V gene, CDR3 amino acid sequence and J gene were exactly matched to a known reactive TCR set. The reference SARS-CoV-2 TCR set was obtained from MIRA and was filtered for enrichment in COVID-19-positive ImmuneCODE repertoires, whereby public or cross-reactive TCRs were removed. Using the MIRA antigens, annotated TCRs were further analysed by specific ORF or by position within an ORF. Breadth was defined as the number of annotated unique rearrangements divided by the total number of unique productive rearrangements, and depth was defined as the summed frequency of the annotated unique rearrangements. Group comparisons of TCR breadth used two-sided Wilcoxon rank-sum tests. The table was pulled from immuneACCESS by TCRdb, which kept in-frame rearrangements only. Such tables lose some clones; where checked, under half of the loss comes from unresolved V genes, and the rest has no known cause. The DNA was the basis for D and trimming; V, J and clone size are from that table. The sample has over 400,000 clones on record, roughly 91% of them singletons. Jointly, the top ten make up more than 3.5% of the sample.

The TCR was taken from a person aged 18 to 59 who received the Ad26.COV2.S COVID-19 vaccine or a placebo. The chain uses TRBV5-4 and TRBJ2-6, with the D gene too uncertain to name. The sequences come from peripheral blood, collected in a trial of Ad26.COV2.S vaccine versus placebo. The bases read TGTGCCAGCAGCTTGGAGGGAATCAACTCTGGGGCCAACGTCCTGACTTTC. It is translated as CASSLEGINSGANVLTF.